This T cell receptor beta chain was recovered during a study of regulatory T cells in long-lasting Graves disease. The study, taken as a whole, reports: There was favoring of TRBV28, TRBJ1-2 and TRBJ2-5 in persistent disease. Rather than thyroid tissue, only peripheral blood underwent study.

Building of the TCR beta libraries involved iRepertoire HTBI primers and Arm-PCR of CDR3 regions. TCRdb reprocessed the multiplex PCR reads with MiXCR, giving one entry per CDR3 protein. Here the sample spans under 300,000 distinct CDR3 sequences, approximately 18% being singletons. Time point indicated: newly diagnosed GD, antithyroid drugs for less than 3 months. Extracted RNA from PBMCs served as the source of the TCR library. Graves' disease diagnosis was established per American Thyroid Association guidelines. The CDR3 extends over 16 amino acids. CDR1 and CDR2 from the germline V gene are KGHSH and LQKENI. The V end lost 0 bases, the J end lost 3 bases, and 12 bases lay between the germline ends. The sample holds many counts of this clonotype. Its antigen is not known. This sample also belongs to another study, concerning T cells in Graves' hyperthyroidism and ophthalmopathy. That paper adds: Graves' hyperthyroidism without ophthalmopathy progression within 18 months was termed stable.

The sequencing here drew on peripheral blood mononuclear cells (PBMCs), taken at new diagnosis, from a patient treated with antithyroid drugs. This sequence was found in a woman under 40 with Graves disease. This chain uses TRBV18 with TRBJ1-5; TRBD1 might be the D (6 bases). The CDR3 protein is CASSPPGPGANQPQHF. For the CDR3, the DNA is TGTGCCAGCTCACCACCGGGGCCAGGGGCCAATCAGCCCCAGCATTTT.